Here is one T cell receptor (beta chain) with its context. Relative to the germline gene, one junction end is altered; a read error may explain this. The germline gives CDR1 LGHNA, CDR2 YNFKEQ. This CDR3 has 19 amino acids. These data originate in a study of metastatic and nonmetastatic thyroid tumors. TCRdb ran MiXCR on the PCR reads. The repertoire has about 14,000 clones, around a third of them found once; the top ten carry roughly 26%. Thyroid surgery took place with no prior treatment in any patient. The sample was tumor tissue. The chain employs TRBV4-2 and TRBJ2-1, with TRBD2 as a possible D gene (5 bases). This receptor was obtained from a female donor with papillary thyroid cancer or a benign thyroid nodule (not recorded which). Some clones in this sample may be carry-over from other donors' samples. The CDR3 protein is CASSQDKDWSVKNYNQQFF. CDR3 nucleotide sequence: TGTGCCAGCAGCCAAGATAAGGACTGGTCGGTGAAGAACTACAATCAGCAGTTCTTC.